A selection of T cell receptor beta chains follows, all from one sample in a study of beta chain features in type 1 diabetes. Sequenced by immunoSEQ multiplex PCR; TCRdb stores in-frame clones only, minus some. The data show approximately 41,000 clones, 66% seen once. The sample was Tregs from blood. These TCRs come from a man under 40 with type 1 diabetes. Some clones in this sample may be carry-over from other donors' samples. Each CDR3 is given with its conserved first and last residue. The order of the fields is V gene, CDR3 protein.

V: TRBV6-4; CDR3: CASSVDRTTDTQYF
V: TRBV5-5; CDR3: CATRDSRGANYGYTF
V: TRBV30; CDR3: CAWSARRNTEAFF
V: TRBV2; CDR3: CASTEQGFSGNTIYF
V: TRBV30; CDR3: CAWMAGDGNTIYF
V: TRBV28; CDR3: CASSGTVPSYEQYF
V: TRBV12-5; CDR3: CASGFVRTSGGNNEQFF
V: TRBV15; CDR3: CATSRRLAGNTGELFF
V: TRBV7-8; CDR3: CASSLVWGGTSTDTQYF
V: TRBV5-1; CDR3: CASSLRTSGGFTDTQYF
V: TRBV5-1; CDR3: CASSRGQASTGELFF
V: TRBV5-1; CDR3: CASRELRDSGNTIYF
V: TRBV7-3; CDR3: CASSVNPVTGELFF
V: TRBV4-2; CDR3: CASSQELRLAGGPPYEQYF
V: TRBV7-9; CDR3: CASTLRGGNEKLFF
V: TRBV7-3; CDR3: CASSPQGDSYNEQFF